A selection of T cell receptor beta chains follows, all from one sample in a study of T-cell reconstitution after alpha-beta-depleted transplantation in children. MiXCR, applied by TCRdb to the PCR reads, yields one record per CDR3 protein. The data contain hundreds of thousands of distinct CDR3 sequences, 20% to 25% of them singletons. This material consisted of PBMCs, mostly from graft donor cells, taken 360 days after TCRalphabeta/CD19-depleted stem cell transplant. Every receptor here comes from a boy under three years old who had a stem cell transplant for acute myeloid leukemia, so the T cells may come from the graft donor. Both conserved end residues are part of each CDR3. The order of the fields is D gene, V gene, CDR3 protein. The D gene is left open where the match is weak.

- | TRBV6-5 | CASSLSGRGAKNIQYF
- | TRBV24-1 | CATSEAPGELFF
- | TRBV6-1 | CASRPRGFSGANVLTF
- | TRBV7-9 | CASSQSRNTGELFF
- | TRBV11-3 | CASSLGTRGGELFF
- | TRBV29-1 | CSAISSGANVLTF
- | TRBV4-2 | CASSQDQRGSSYNEQFF
TRBD1 | TRBV6-5 | CASSYSSLDRGNIGEQFF
TRBD1 | TRBV28 | CASSPLIRGGEAFF
TRBD2 | TRBV4-1 | CASSQVAGTGELFF
- | TRBV7-6 | CASSLSQGRRNEQFF
- | TRBV12-3/TRBV12-4 | CASSLAEGQTEAFF
TRBD1 | TRBV20-1 | CSARLRDSYSTEAFF
- | TRBV20-1 | CSARDYQGGGEKLFF
- | TRBV20-1 | CSASHSGTDTQYF
- | TRBV4-3 | CASSPGTLSSYEQYF
TRBD2 | TRBV7-2 | CASSLPSGGLSYEQYF
- | TRBV7-9 | CASSAHLDNEQFF
- | TRBV9 | CASSVAVGGVRDEQYF
- | TRBV5-1 | CASSLGQADEQFF
- | TRBV28 | CASSFGIGGAFETQYF
TRBD1 | TRBV7-2 | CASSFSGTGGFSTDTQYF
- | TRBV18 | CASSPQVYNEQFF
- | TRBV20-1 | CSAPSAGKGRNEQFF
TRBD2 | TRBV6-5 | CASSPRSGQETQYF